The 8 T cell receptor beta chains below come from one sample, sequenced in a study of siplizumab effects on memory and regulatory T cells. Profiled with immunoSEQ multiplex PCR; TCRdb holds only in-frame clones, not every one. Altogether some 73,000 clones are present, roughly 93% being singletons, with the ten largest covering roughly 5%. The sequenced sample was CD8+ T cells sorted from blood. These receptors were taken from a human donor in good health.

This chain connects TRBV29-1 to TRBJ2-5; D is unresolved. With 0 bases removed from V and 5 bases from J, the gap between germline ends came to 16 bases. This CDR3 has 15 residues. Germline lookup yields CDR1 SQVTM and CDR2 ANQGSEA. The CDR3 DNA reads as TGCAGCGTTGAAGATCCCGTGAGAACCGAGGAGACCCAGTACTTC. This translates into CSVEDPVRTEETQYF.

This sequence joins TRBV28 and TRBJ2-3; the match to TRBD2 covers 7 bases. The CDR3 contains 14 residues. CDR1 and CDR2 (germline): MDHEN, SYDVKM. The ends lost 3 bases at V and 6 bases at J; junction bases unmatched: 6. In nucleotides, the CDR3 is TGTGCCAGCAGTTTCGAGCGGGGCGTGGATACGCAGTATTTT. Amino acid sequence: CASSFERGVDTQYF. The full variable domain, completed using reference TRBV28 and TRBJ2-3, is DVKVTQSSRYLVKRTGEKVFLECVQDMDHENMFWYRQDPGLGLRLIYFSYDVKMKEKGDIPEGYSVSREKKERFSLILESASTNQTSMYLCASSFERGVDTQYFGPGTRLTVL.

V and J are TRBV30 and TRBJ1-3, with unresolved D. The CDR3 loop spans 13 amino acids. Germline values: CDR1 GTSNPN, CDR2 SVGIG (reference sequence). V lost 1 base and J lost 0, with 4 bases in between. The CDR3 DNA is TGTGCCTGGAGTGAAGACTCTGGAAACACCATATATTTT. Its protein is CAWSEDSGNTIYF.

This clone was counted once. This chain connects TRBV5-4 to TRBJ2-2; D ambiguous. The V end lost 3 bases, the J end lost 3 bases, and 6 bases lay between the germline ends. This CDR3 has 13 amino acids. Germline V gives CDR1 SGHNT, CDR2 YYREEE (reference sequence). CDR3 bases: TGTGCCAGCAGCTCGACTTACACCGGGGAGCTGTTTTTT. As protein: CASSSTYTGELFF.

This chain links TRBV2 with TRBJ2-7, with D possibly called TRBD1 or TRBD2 (5 bases each). This CDR3 spans 13 amino acids. Germline V gene lookup returns CDR1 SNHLY and CDR2 FYNNEI. V was shortened by 8 bases and J by 2 bases, with 13 bases between the two germline ends. The CDR3 bases are TGTGCCAGCGCCGGGACCCCTGCCTACGAGCAGTACTTC. Translating gives CASAGTPAYEQYF. Complete variable domain (other parts from reference TRBV2 and TRBJ2-7): EPEVTQTPSHQVTQMGQEVILRCVPISNHLYFYWYRQILGQKVEFLVSFYNNEISEKSEIFDDQFSVERPDGSNFTLKIRSTKLEDSAMYFCASAGTPAYEQYFGPGTRLTVT.

The chain links TRBV11-2 to TRBJ2-1, with 7 bases aligning to TRBD2. This CDR3 has 14 amino acids. With V trimmed by 5 bases and J by 15 bases, 16 bases remained unmatched. From germline, CDR1 is SGHAT and CDR2 FQNNGV. CDR3 protein: CASSEITGSGGRFF. CDR3 nucleotides: TGTGCCAGCAGCGAAATAACCGGGTCCGGGGGGAGGTTCTTC.

The genes are TRBV7-9 and TRBJ2-5; TRBD1 or TRBD2 may be the D gene (5 bases each). V was cut by 3 bases and J by 3 bases, with 23 bases left in between. The CDR3 is 18 residues long. Germline values: CDR1 SEHNR, CDR2 FQNEAQ (reference sequence). The CDR3: CASSFTPGARGAKETQYF. The CDR3 region has the DNA TGTGCCAGCAGCTTCACCCCCGGGGCGAGGGGAGCAAAAGAGACCCAGTACTTC.

The chain uses TRBV5-1 and TRBJ2-5, with TRBD2 identical over 12 bases. Per the germline V gene, CDR1 is SGHRS and CDR2 is YFSETQ. After removal of 0 bases from V and 0 bases from J, the junction contained 6 bases not matched to a gene. The CDR3 contains 18 residues. This CDR3 is CASSLGLAGALYQETQYF. The CDR3 DNA sequence: TGCGCCAGCAGCTTGGGACTAGCGGGGGCCTTGTACCAAGAGACCCAGTACTTC.